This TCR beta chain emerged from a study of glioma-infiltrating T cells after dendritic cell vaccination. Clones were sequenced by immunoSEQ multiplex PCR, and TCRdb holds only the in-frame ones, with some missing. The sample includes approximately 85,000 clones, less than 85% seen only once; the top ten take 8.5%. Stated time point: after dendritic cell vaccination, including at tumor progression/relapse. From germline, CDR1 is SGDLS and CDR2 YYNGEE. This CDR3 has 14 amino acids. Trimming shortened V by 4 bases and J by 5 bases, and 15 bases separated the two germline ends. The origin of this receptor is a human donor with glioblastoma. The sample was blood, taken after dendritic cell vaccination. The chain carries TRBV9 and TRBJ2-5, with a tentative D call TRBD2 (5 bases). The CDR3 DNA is TGTGCCAGCAGCTCGAGTGAGGGCTGGGAGACCCAGTACTTC. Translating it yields CASSSSEGWETQYF. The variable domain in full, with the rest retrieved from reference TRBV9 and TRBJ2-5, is DSGVTQTPKHLITATGQRVTLRCSPRSGDLSVYWYQQSLDQGLQFLIQYYNGEERAKGNILERFSAQQFPDLHSELNLSSLELGDSALYFCASSSSEGWETQYFGPGTRLLVL.